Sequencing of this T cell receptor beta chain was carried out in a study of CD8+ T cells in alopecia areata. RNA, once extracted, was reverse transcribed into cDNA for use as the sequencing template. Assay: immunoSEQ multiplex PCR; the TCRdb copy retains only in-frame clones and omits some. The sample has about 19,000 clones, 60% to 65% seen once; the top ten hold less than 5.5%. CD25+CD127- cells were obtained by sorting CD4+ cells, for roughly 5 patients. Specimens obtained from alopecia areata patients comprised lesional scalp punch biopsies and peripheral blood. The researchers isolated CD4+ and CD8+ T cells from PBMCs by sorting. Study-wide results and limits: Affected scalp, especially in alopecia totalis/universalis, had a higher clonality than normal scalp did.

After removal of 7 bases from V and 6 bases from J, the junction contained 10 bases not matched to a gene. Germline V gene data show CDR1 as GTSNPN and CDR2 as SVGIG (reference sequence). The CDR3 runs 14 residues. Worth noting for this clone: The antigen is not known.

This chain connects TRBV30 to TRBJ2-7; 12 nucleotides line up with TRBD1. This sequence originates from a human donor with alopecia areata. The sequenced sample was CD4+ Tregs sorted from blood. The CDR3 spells CAFITGTGGGEQYF. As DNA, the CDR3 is TGTGCCTTCATCACCGGGACAGGGGGCGGCGAGCAGTACTTC.